The 14 T cell receptor beta chains presented below share a single source sample, sequenced in a study of shared clonotypes between healthy human individuals. The repertoire was sequenced with immunoSEQ multiplex PCR; TCRdb's copy has only in-frame clones and lacks some. The sample consists of approximately 1.5 million clones, 98% to 99% of them appearing once. Sequenced input: naive CD4+ T cells sorted from blood. Subset: CD45RA+ positively selected. These receptors were obtained from a man in his thirties or forties in good health.

The genes are TRBV6-1 and TRBJ1-2; 9 nucleotides match TRBD1. The CDR3 runs 12 residues. Germline-derived CDR1 and CDR2 are MNHNS and SASEGT. The junction had 1 base not matched to a gene; V was cut back by 7 bases and J by 4 bases. The CDR3 region has the DNA TGTGCCAGCACGGACAGGGGCTATGGCTACACCTTC. Translation gives CASTDRGYGYTF.

About this clone: This CDR3 is also generated by other DNA sequences in the sample. This sequence joins TRBV20-1 and TRBJ1-1; D unclear. The CDR3 length is 10 residues. CDR1 is DFQATT, CDR2 SNEGSKA, per germline (reference sequence). V was cut by 6 bases and J by 3 bases, with 5 bases left in between. The chain's CDR3 is CSASYTEAFF. The CDR3 DNA is TGCAGTGCCTCCTACACTGAAGCTTTCTTT.

The rearrangement joins TRBV2 to TRBJ1-1, with D maybe TRBD1 (5 bases). V was shortened by 3 bases and J by 1 base, with 9 bases between the two germline ends. Germline V gene lookup returns CDR1 SNHLY and CDR2 FYNNEI. The CDR3 has 14 amino acids. This chain's CDR3 is CASSDWGRNTEAFF. CDR3 bases: TGTGCCAGCAGTGACTGGGGCAGGAACACTGAAGCTTTCTTT.

CDR3 coding DNA: TGTGCCAGCAGCATACAGGGGAGAAACACCATATATTTT. Protein sequence: CASSIQGRNTIYF. This sequence joins TRBV7-8 and TRBJ1-3; 7 bases are a match to TRBD1. This CDR3 contains 13 residues. Per the germline V gene, CDR1 is SGHVS and CDR2 is FQNEAQ. The ends lost 5 bases at V and 5 bases at J; junction bases unmatched: 3.

Regarding this clone: The sample has other DNA sequences that encode this CDR3 too. In DNA, the CDR3 is TGTGCCAGCAGTGAGTCCAGGAACACTGAAGCTTTCTTT. This codes for CASSESRNTEAFF. The rearrangement links TRBV6-1 to TRBJ1-1; D is unresolved. CDR1 is MNHNS and CDR2 is SASEGT in the germline V gene. V was cut by 3 bases and J by 1 base, with 6 bases left in between. This CDR3 has 13 residues.

In this sample, this clone turned up once. This chain connects TRBV28 to TRBJ2-7; 7 nucleotides line up with TRBD1. V dropped 4 bases and J dropped 3; count of bases not matched to a gene: 6. The CDR3 is 14 residues long. Germline values: CDR1 MDHEN, CDR2 SYDVKM. The CDR3 nucleotides are TGTGCCAGCAGTTGGACAGGTAGGCGCTACGAGCAGTACTTC. It encodes CASSWTGRRYEQYF.

The V and J genes are TRBV9 and TRBJ2-1; D is undetermined. From germline, CDR1 is SGDLS and CDR2 YYNGEE. This CDR3 is built from 15 residues. Between the trimmed V and J ends, which lost 0 bases and 4 bases, there was a span of 11 bases. Here the CDR3 DNA reads TGTGCCAGCAGCGTAGGGGCAGACCCTTACAATGAGCAGTTCTTC. It yields the protein CASSVGADPYNEQFF.

The chain employs TRBV18 and TRBJ2-3; D may be TRBD2 (6 bases). Per the germline V gene, CDR1 is KGHSH and CDR2 is LQKENI. The length of the CDR3 is 15 residues. V lost 2 bases, J lost 4 bases, and 13 bases lay in between. The CDR3 nucleotides are TGTGCCAGCTCACCATTGACCGGGAGCCCAGATACGCAGTATTTT. It translates to CASSPLTGSPDTQYF.

The chain joins TRBV28 to TRBJ1-5; the match to TRBD1 covers 10 bases. Per germline, CDR1 MDHEN and CDR2 SYDVKM. V was clipped by 5 bases and J by 2 bases; unmatched bases: 9. The CDR3 runs 17 residues. The CDR3 reads CASSAGTGEYGNQPQHF. For the CDR3, the DNA is TGTGCCAGCAGTGCGGGGACAGGGGAATATGGCAATCAGCCCCAGCATTTT.

V and J are TRBV7-9 and TRBJ2-7; 7 nucleotides match TRBD1. In germline, CDR1 is SEHNR, CDR2 FQNEAQ (reference sequence). Trimming cost V 5 bases and J 8 bases; bases outside gene matches: 15. The CDR3 sequence is 15 residues long. The CDR3 DNA sequence: TGTGCCAGCAGCCGAGATGACAGGGTTCCATGGAAGCAGTACTTC. Translating it yields CASSRDDRVPWKQYF.

V is TRBV14 and J is TRBJ1-1, with unresolved D. V lost 5 bases, J lost 0 bases, and 13 bases lay in between. The CDR3 length is 15 residues. The germline V gene encodes CDR1 SGHDN and CDR2 FVKESK. The CDR3 region has the DNA TGTGCCAGCAGCGAGATAGGAGGGCTGAACACTGAAGCTTTCTTT. The encoded protein is CASSEIGGLNTEAFF.

This sequence joins TRBV5-1 and TRBJ2-5; D possibly corresponds to TRBD1 (5 bases). The CDR3 covers 12 residues. Germline CDR1 reads SGHRS; CDR2 reads YFSETQ. Trimming left V 0 bases short and J 6 bases short, with 6 bases between. The CDR3 sequence is CASSLDRQTQYF. In DNA form, the CDR3 reads TGCGCCAGCAGCTTGGACAGGCAGACCCAGTACTTC.

Remarks on this clone: Its ends do not fully match the called genes, so a read error is possible. The chain is built from TRBV10-2 and TRBJ2-7; no firm D call. Germline V gene sequence: CDR1 WSHSY, CDR2 SAAADI. The CDR3 totals 12 residues. This CDR3 is CASRDPTYEQYF. CDR3 nucleotides: TGCGCCAGCCGTGACCCAACCTACGAGCAGTACTTC.

The chain uses TRBV7-9 and TRBJ1-1, with D perhaps TRBD1 (6 bases). The CDR3 is 14 residues long. V dropped 7 bases and J dropped 0 bases, with 12 bases sitting between them. Germline V gene data show CDR1 as SEHNR and CDR2 as FQNEAQ (reference sequence). The DNA of the CDR3 is TGTGCCAGCAAAAATACAGGGTTGAACACTGAAGCTTTCTTT. Protein product: CASKNTGLNTEAFF. Together with reference TRBV7-9 and TRBJ1-1, the CDR3 gives the full variable domain: DTGVSQNPRHKITKRGQNVTFRCDPISEHNRLYWYRQTLGQGPEFLTYFQNEAQLEKSRLLSDRFSAERPKGSFSTLEIQRTEQGDSAMYLCASKNTGLNTEAFFGQGTRLTVV.